This T cell receptor beta chain was identified during a study of technical replicates of blood from a few donors. Profiled with immunoSEQ multiplex PCR; TCRdb holds only in-frame clones, not every one. The sample holds about 76,000 clones, around 90% seen once. The receptor was derived from a human donor in good health. Sequenced input: T cells isolated from PBMCs.

The CDR3 nucleotides are TGTGCCACCAGTGGCCAAAAGTTGGAGATGGAGATAGACACTGAAGCTTTCTTT. This encodes CATSGQKLEMEIDTEAFF. The chain combines TRBV15 with TRBJ1-1; D unclear. This CDR3 contains 18 residues. Germline lookup yields CDR1 LNHNV and CDR2 YYDKDF (reference sequence). V dropped 6 bases and J dropped 3 bases, with 26 bases sitting between them.